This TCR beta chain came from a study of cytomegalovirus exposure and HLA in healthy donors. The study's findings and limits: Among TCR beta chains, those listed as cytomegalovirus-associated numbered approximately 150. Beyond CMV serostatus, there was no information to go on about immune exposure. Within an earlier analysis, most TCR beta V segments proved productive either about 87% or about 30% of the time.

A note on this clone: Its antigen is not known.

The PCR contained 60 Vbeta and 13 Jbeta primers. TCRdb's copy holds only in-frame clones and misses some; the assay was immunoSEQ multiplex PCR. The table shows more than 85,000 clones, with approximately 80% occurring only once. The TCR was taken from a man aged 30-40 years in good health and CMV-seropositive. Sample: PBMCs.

The CDR3, as DNA: TGTGCCAGCCAGCTGTACGGGGGGGCCCGAGAGACCCAGTACTTC. Translated: CASQLYGGARETQYF. This chain connects TRBV19 to TRBJ2-5; 8 bases map to TRBD2. With V trimmed by 9 bases and J by 4 bases, 13 bases remained unmatched. Germline CDR1 LNHDA, CDR2 SQIVND (reference sequence). There are 15 residues in the CDR3. The variable domain in full, completed from reference TRBV19 and TRBJ2-5, reads DGGITQSPKYLFRKEGQNVTLSCEQNLNHDAMYWYRQDPGQGLRLIYYSQIVNDFQKGDIAEGYSVSREKKESFPLTVTSAQKNPTAFYLCASQLYGGARETQYFGPGTRLLVL.